The present T cell receptor beta chain was sequenced within a study of T-cell memory formation after mild COVID-19. Study information: Largely, the TCR clusters proved donor specific.

This CDR3 comprises 15 residues. Losses at the gene ends were 7 bases for V and 0 bases for J; bases not matched to a gene: 5. CDR1 and CDR2 (germline): SGDLS, YYNGEE. A note on this clonotype: The antigen remains undetermined.

Overall study findings and caveats: Certain responding clones were present in pre-infection memory, suggesting participation of cross-reactive memory. CD4/CD8 balance held among clones contracting day 15 to 85, and later expanders leaned CD4+.

Libraries for TCRalpha and TCRbeta carried sample barcodes and unique molecular identifiers via 5'RACE. TCRdb reanalysed the 5' RACE reads using MiXCR and keeps one entry per CDR3 protein. In the table there are roughly 310,000 distinct CDR3 sequences, 15% of which are singletons. This chain links TRBV9 with TRBJ2-2, with TRBD2 matching 8 bases. Sequencing was carried out using PBMCs or a T cell subset sorted from them (not recorded which). The receptor comes from a man in his late teens or twenties who had mild COVID-19 (a few samples of this study predate the infection). Cell type and time point are not known. The DNA of the CDR3 is TGTGCCAGCGTCGGGGGGGGATCGAACACCGGGGAGCTGTTTTTT. The encoded protein is CASVGGGSNTGELFF.